Detailed here is one T cell receptor (beta chain). This CDR3 comprises 15 residues. From germline, CDR1 is GTSNPN and CDR2 SVGIG (reference sequence). V lost 0 bases and J 3 bases, leaving 12 bases between the germline ends. Only in-frame clones appear in the TCRdb table, and some are missing; sequencing was by immunoSEQ multiplex PCR. This table holds some 74,000 clones, more than 90% found once. This sample stems from a study of T cell changes during pregnancy in multiple sclerosis. The source of this sequence is a female donor in good health, enrolled as a control in a pregnancy study. This specimen was peripheral blood, taken after pregnancy. The chain has TRBV30 and TRBJ2-1; perhaps TRBD2 as D (5 bases). The CDR3 nucleotides read TGTGCCTGGAGTGTAATCAGACGGGGCTACAATGAGCAGTTCTTC. It codes for CAWSVIRRGYNEQFF.